Listed here are 19 T cell receptor beta chains from one sample, sequenced in a study of CD8 T cells in ankylosing spondylitis. TCRdb redid the calling of the 5' RACE reads with MiXCR, one entry per CDR3 protein. In the table there are about 130,000 distinct CDR3 sequences, about 7.3% of which are singletons. Sequenced input: blood, either unsorted or a sorted T cell fraction (not recorded which). Receptor source: a female donor with ankylosing spondylitis or in good health (not recorded which).

The table lists this clonotype with many counts. V gene TRBV20-1 combines with J gene TRBJ1-1; D gene unclear. The V and J ends lost 1 base and 7 bases respectively, with 10 bases between them. The CDR3 contains 12 residues. The germline V gene has CDR1 DFQATT and CDR2 SNEGSKA (reference sequence). The CDR3 DNA is TGCAGTGCTAGAGTAGCAAGTCATGAAGCTTTCTTT. Translation gives CSARVASHEAFF.

There are a few counts of this clonotype. The V gene is TRBV7-2, the J gene TRBJ1-2; D possibly corresponds to TRBD1 (6 bases). This CDR3 region has 14 residues. V gave up 8 bases and J gave up 2 bases, with 15 bases separating them. The germline CDR1 and CDR2 sequences are SGHTA and FQGNSA. CDR3: CASDRQGMNYGYTF. CDR3 DNA sequence: TGTGCCAGCGATCGGCAGGGGATGAACTATGGCTACACCTTC.

The rearrangement links TRBV10-3 to TRBJ2-5; D is uncertain. CDR1 and CDR2 from the germline V gene are ENHRY and SYGVKD. The CDR3 consists of 14 residues. The V gene lost 0 bases and the J gene lost 5 bases, with 10 bases spanning the gap. The CDR3 DNA reads as TGTGCCATCAGTGAGTCAGGGTATCGCGAGACCCAGTACTTC. It translates to CAISESGYRETQYF.

This clonotype was seen many times. The chain employs TRBV6-1 and TRBJ1-5, with unresolved D. CDR1 and CDR2 from the germline V gene are MNHNS and SASEGT. This CDR3 comprises 15 residues. V lost 4 bases to trimming and J lost 10 bases, with 20 bases between them. The CDR3 region is CASSVSTALGRPQHF. CDR3 nucleotides: TGTGCCAGCAGTGTCTCTACGGCCCTCGGGCGACCCCAGCATTTT.

This clonotype was seen ten or more times. A read error may produce the germline difference seen at one junction end. The V and J genes are TRBV6-2 or TRBV6-3 and TRBJ1-1; D is undetermined. CDR1 MNHEY and CDR2 SVGEGT come from the germline V gene. The CDR3 is made up of 12 amino acids. This chain's CDR3 is CASSYSRREMRF. The CDR3 coding sequence is TGTGCCAGCAGTTACTCGAGGCGGGAGATGAGGTTT.

Only a few counts were recorded for this clonotype. V gene TRBV20-1 combines with J gene TRBJ1-3; TRBD1 might be the D (6 bases). Trimming pared 3 bases from V and 4 bases from J, leaving 16 bases between. Germline lookup yields CDR1 DFQATT and CDR2 SNEGSKA (reference sequence). CDR3 length: 15 residues. CDR3 region: CSASPSGAAGNTIYF. In DNA, the CDR3 is TGCAGTGCTAGCCCTTCAGGGGCTGCAGGAAACACCATATATTTT.

This clonotype was observed at least ten times. The J gene is TRBJ2-2, the V gene TRBV12-3 or TRBV12-4; D is perhaps TRBD1 (5 bases). This CDR3 has 14 residues. Trimming pared 7 bases from V and 0 bases from J, leaving 9 bases between. In DNA, the CDR3 is TGTGCCAGCACCGGACACCCGAACACCGGGGAGCTGTTTTTT. Translated, it gives CASTGHPNTGELFF.

This clonotype was recorded at least ten times. V and J are TRBV28 and TRBJ2-7; D may be TRBD2 (5 bases). CDR1 and CDR2 from the germline V gene are MDHEN and SYDVKM. The CDR3 length is 11 residues. Trimming cost V 7 bases and J 4 bases, with 8 bases left between them. In DNA form, the CDR3 reads TGTGCCAGCACTCGAGGGTACGAGCAGTACTTC. Amino acids: CASTRGYEQYF. Based on the CDR3 plus reference TRBV28 and TRBJ2-7, the full variable domain is DVKVTQSSRYLVKRTGEKVFLECVQDMDHENMFWYRQDPGLGLRLIYFSYDVKMKEKGDIPEGYSVSREKKERFSLILESASTNQTSMYLCASTRGYEQYFGPGTRLTVT.

This clonotype has at least ten counts. The chain employs TRBV9 and TRBJ1-1; no firm D call. Germline lookup yields CDR1 SGDLS and CDR2 YYNGEE. This CDR3 contains 13 residues. V shed 6 bases and J shed 2 bases, with 11 bases lying between them. The CDR3 DNA reads as TGTGCCAGCACGGTGGGCCTAAACACTGAAGCTTTCTTT. This sequence encodes CASTVGLNTEAFF.

The chain employs TRBV6-6 and TRBJ1-5; D call uncertain. CDR1 MNHNY and CDR2 SVGAGI come from the germline V gene (reference sequence). This CDR3 has 13 amino acids. Trimming removed 10 bases from V and 1 base from J, with 11 bases in between. The CDR3 here is CATAMGSNQPQHF. For the CDR3, the DNA is TGTGCCACCGCCATGGGGAGCAATCAGCCCCAGCATTTT.

This clonotype was recorded many times. The V call is TRBV20-1, the J call TRBJ1-5; 9 nucleotides match TRBD1. Germline V gene data show CDR1 as DFQATT and CDR2 as SNEGSKA (reference sequence). The CDR3 spans 14 residues. Trimming removed 6 bases from V and 4 bases from J; junction bases left unmatched: 7. CDR3 residues: CSAYSDRGNQPQHF. The CDR3 region has the DNA TGCAGTGCCTACTCAGACAGGGGGAATCAGCCCCAGCATTTT.

About this clonotype: A much larger clone differs by one base, so this may be a read error. V usage is TRBV4-1 and J usage is TRBJ1-2; maybe TRBD1 (6 bases). The CDR3 totals 14 residues. Germline V lookup: CDR1 MGHRA, CDR2 YSYEKL. Trimming shortened V by 3 bases and J by 12 bases, and 20 bases separated the two germline ends. CDR3 residues: CASSQRTGSSGHTF. CDR3 DNA: TGCGCCAGCAGCCAGCGAACAGGGTCCTCAGGCCACACCTTC.

V gene TRBV10-3 combines with J gene TRBJ2-2; 9 nucleotides match TRBD1. V trimming: 8 bases; J trimming: 3 bases; junction bases outside the gene matches: 7. Germline CDR1 is ENHRY and CDR2 is SYGVKD. The CDR3 contains 15 residues. CDR3 amino acids: CAIGSGQGDTGELFF. The CDR3 nucleotides are TGTGCCATCGGGTCGGGACAGGGTGACACCGGGGAGCTGTTTTTT.

This clonotype came up many times. This chain links TRBV2 with TRBJ1-5; 8 bases match TRBD1. Germline assignment: CDR1 SNHLY and CDR2 FYNNEI. Trimming removed 5 bases from V and 0 bases from J; junction bases left unmatched: 3. The CDR3 is made up of 15 amino acids. The CDR3 loop is CASSSGTGSNQPQHF. The CDR3 DNA reads as TGTGCCAGCAGTTCCGGGACAGGTAGCAATCAGCCCCAGCATTTT.

This clonotype was found many times. The CDR3 coding sequence is TGTGCCAGCAGCGGGACTAGCCTTTTCTTAGCGTTCTTC. Its protein product is CASSGTSLFLAFF. The chain has TRBV12-3 or TRBV12-4 and TRBJ2-1; TRBD2 matches 9 bases. The CDR3 totals 13 residues. Trimming at V came to 6 bases and at J to 15 bases, leaving 12 bases not matched to a gene.

This clonotype came up many times. The rearrangement uses TRBV3-1 and TRBJ1-1, with D unclear. The CDR3 is 15 residues long. Germline CDR1 is LGHDT and CDR2 is YNNKEL (reference sequence). Trimming stripped 4 bases from V and 1 base from J, with 13 bases between. The DNA of the CDR3 is TGTGCCAGCAGCCGGATTACCTTTGGGAACACTGAAGCTTTCTTT. Its protein product is CASSRITFGNTEAFF. Full variable domain (rest looked up from reference TRBV3-1 and TRBJ1-1): DTAVSQTPKYLVTQMGNDKSIKCEQNLGHDTMYWYKQDSKKFLKIMFSYNNKELIINETVPNRFSPKSPDKAHLNLHINSLELGDSAVYFCASSRITFGNTEAFFGQGTRLTVV.

This clonotype was picked up many times. The rearrangement links TRBV5-1 to TRBJ1-1; D unresolved. The CDR3 totals 13 residues. Trimming cost V 5 bases and J 4 bases, with 12 bases left between them. Germline values: CDR1 SGHRS, CDR2 YFSETQ. CDR3 loop: CASRTNQGTEAFF. CDR3 nucleotides: TGCGCCAGCAGGACTAACCAAGGCACTGAAGCTTTCTTT.

There are many counts of this clonotype. The chain uses TRBV14 and TRBJ2-1, with D hard to call. Deletions cut 4 bases from V and 9 bases from J, with 13 bases between. The CDR3 length is 13 residues. Germline lookup yields CDR1 SGHDN and CDR2 FVKESK. CDR3 residues: CASSLTGGSEQFF. The CDR3 DNA reads as TGTGCCAGCAGCCTCACCGGCGGCAGTGAGCAGTTCTTC.

The chain is built from TRBV10-3 and TRBJ1-5, with 8 bases identical to TRBD1. This CDR3 region has 14 residues. The V segment lost 3 bases and the J segment 7 bases; nucleotides outside the gene matches: 5. Germline V gives CDR1 ENHRY, CDR2 SYGVKD. CDR3 residues: CAISDSGGSQPQHF. DNA for the CDR3: TGTGCCATCAGTGACTCAGGGGGCAGCCAGCCCCAGCATTTT.